This record looks at one T cell receptor (beta chain) sequence and its context. The antigen it binds to is not known. For this mouse receptor, gene names and germline sequences are murine. Sequencing ends 1 residue short of the CDR3 end; the germline J gene provides the rest. The library was generated by the immunoSEQ multiplex PCR assay. Adaptive Biotechnologies performed the TCRbeta CDR3 sequencing at survey depth and reported CDR3 sequences, V/J genes, productive frequency and template counts. TCR beta CDR3 regions were amplified from genomic DNA instead of RNA. The authors' pipeline ran thus. Jensen-Shannon divergence served to quantify pairwise repertoire overlap between tissues, with 0 meaning identical and 1 meaning complete divergence. Tissues were grouped by single-linkage agglomerative hierarchical clustering of pairwise JSD values, and the clustering results were shown as dendrograms. GLIPH2 was run on all patient samples with simulation_depth 1000, kmer_min_depth 3 and cdr3_length_cutoff 8, and groups with more than two unique CDR3s were retained. In a standardized tissue-overlap score, Jaccard GLIPH-group overlap across patients was extrapolated to a standard repertoire size of 1000 clones. Linear mixed-effect models, with tissue included as a fixed effect and individual included as a random effect, were used to assess associations of diversity with clinical or experimental variables. The clones in this table, taken by TCRdb from immuneACCESS, are in-frame only. Not every clone is retained; where verified, under half of the shortfall comes from an unresolved V gene, and the cause of the rest is unknown. From that table come the V and J calls and clone size; the DNA was used to work out D and trimming. Present in this sample are approximately 45,000 clones, around 72% of which were seen just once. The ten largest account for 0.5% to 0.65% of the sample.

The CDR3 runs 12 residues from the cysteine to the phenylalanine. The DNA shown is the part of the CDR3 that was read: 33 bases, in frame from base 1. V and J are truncated by 4 bases and 1 base respectively, leaving an intervening sequence of 7 bases. The CDR1 and CDR2 encoded by the germline V gene are GFQATS and STVNSAI. The data derive from a study of tissue T cells after allogeneic stem cell transplantation (dated by TCRdb to between 2021 and 2024). Background on the whole study: Using research autopsies of patients with and without GVHD, plus mouse models of GVHD, the study profiled TCR beta repertoires across many tissues. The human arm was conducted as a prospective observational study, and neither blinding nor randomization was performed. The full study reports these points: In both patients and mice, T cells from blood and spleen covered only a limited part of the TCR repertoire found in tissues. Sampling depth was acknowledged as a limitation, and the patient cohort was both small and clinically heterogeneous. Within patients, how anatomically similar tissues were was a major factor shaping TCR repertoire composition, regardless of disease or transplant status. Which tissue TCRs were alloreactive or antigen-specific was not determined in the study, and some of the clones might have been host cells that persisted. Not many T cell clones showed up in more than one patient, yet clustering based on motifs uncovered repertoire signatures that were shared across patients in a tissue-specific way.

The chain joins TRBV20 to TRBJ1-1; TRBD1 is a weak D gene call, 6 bases matching. Sequencing was done on a sample of sorted cells pooled from one or two spleens. This clonotype was sampled from a pool of C57BL/6 mice in good health. The CDR3 amino acid sequence is: CGAKQGNTEVFF. The sequenced CDR3 bases are TGTGGTGCTAAACAGGGGAACACAGAAGTCTTC.